This T cell receptor beta chain was recovered during a study of T cell changes during pregnancy in multiple sclerosis (dated by TCRdb to between 2018 and 2020). For context, the study as a whole: The study looked at changes in the T cell repertoire across pregnancy in women with multiple sclerosis.

Libraries were built with the immunoSEQ multiplex PCR assay. TCRdb limited this immuneACCESS table to in-frame rearrangements with V and J called. A share of clones is missing; checked studies link under half to unresolved V genes, and the rest is unexplained. The table for this sample lists 75,000 to 80,000 clones; approximately 94% of them were counted only once. Around 2.6% of the sample is held by the ten biggest clonotypes. Note on this clone: Its antigen is not yet known. Nothing much larger sits one base from this clone, and base qualities are not available.

The germline V gene gives CDR1 as SGHTA and CDR2 as FQGNSA. The CDR3 sequence holds 15 residues, the cysteine and phenylalanine included. The DNA shown is the 45-base CDR3, in frame from base 1. V drops 11 bases and J drops 0 bases, leaving 20 bases in between. The sample consisted of peripheral blood, taken after pregnancy. This sequence was found in a female donor in good health, enrolled as a control in a pregnancy study. The chain is encoded by TRBV7-2 joined to TRBJ2-7; the D gene is possibly TRBD2, with 5 bases matching. The CDR3: CASGLGGQSSYEQYF. The DNA is as follows: TGTGCCTCTGGCCTCGGCGGGCAAAGCTCCTACGAGCAGTACTTC.